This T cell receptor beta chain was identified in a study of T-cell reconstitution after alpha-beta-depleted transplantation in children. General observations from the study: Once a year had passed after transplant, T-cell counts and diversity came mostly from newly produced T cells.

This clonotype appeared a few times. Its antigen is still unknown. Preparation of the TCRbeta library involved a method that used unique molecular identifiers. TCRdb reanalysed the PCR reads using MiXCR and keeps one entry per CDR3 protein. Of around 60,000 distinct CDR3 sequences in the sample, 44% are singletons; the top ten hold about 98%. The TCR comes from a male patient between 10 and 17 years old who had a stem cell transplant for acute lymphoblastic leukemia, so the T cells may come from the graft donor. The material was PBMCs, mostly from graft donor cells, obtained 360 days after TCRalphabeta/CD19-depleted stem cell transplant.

The CDR3 nucleotides are TGTGCCATTCGGACAGGGGGCGAGGACACCATATATTTT. Translation gives CAIRTGGEDTIYF. This chain uses TRBV10-3 with TRBJ1-3; 11 bases line up with TRBD1. Losses at the gene ends were 9 bases for V and 8 bases for J; bases not matched to a gene: 6. In germline, CDR1 is ENHRY, CDR2 SYGVKD. The length of the CDR3 is 13 residues.